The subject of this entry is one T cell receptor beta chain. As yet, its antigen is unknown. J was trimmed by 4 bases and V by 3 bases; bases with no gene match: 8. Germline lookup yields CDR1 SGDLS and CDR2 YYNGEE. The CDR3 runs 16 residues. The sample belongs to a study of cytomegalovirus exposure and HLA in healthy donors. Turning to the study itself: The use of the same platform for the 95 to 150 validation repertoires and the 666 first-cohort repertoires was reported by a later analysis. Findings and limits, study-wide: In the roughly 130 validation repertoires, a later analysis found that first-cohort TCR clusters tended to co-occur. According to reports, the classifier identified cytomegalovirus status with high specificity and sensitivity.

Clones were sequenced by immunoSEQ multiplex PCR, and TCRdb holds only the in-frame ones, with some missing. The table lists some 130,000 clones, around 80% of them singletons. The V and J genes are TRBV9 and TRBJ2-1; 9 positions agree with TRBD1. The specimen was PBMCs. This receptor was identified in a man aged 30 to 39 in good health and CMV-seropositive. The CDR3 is CASSARRDRAYNEQFF. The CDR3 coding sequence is TGTGCCAGCAGCGCCCGCCGGGACAGGGCTTACAATGAGCAGTTCTTC. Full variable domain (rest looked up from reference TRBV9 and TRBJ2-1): DSGVTQTPKHLITATGQRVTLRCSPRSGDLSVYWYQQSLDQGLQFLIQYYNGEERAKGNILERFSAQQFPDLHSELNLSSLELGDSALYFCASSARRDRAYNEQFFGPGTRLTVL.